The source of this T cell receptor beta chain is a study of PD-1 blockade in classical Hodgkin lymphoma. Turning to the study itself: Patients had nivolumab dosed at 3 mg/kg, delivered intravenously every 2 weeks.

TCRdb's copy holds only in-frame clones and misses some; the assay was immunoSEQ multiplex PCR. This sample has 11,000 to 15,000 clones, with roughly 82% found just once. General observations from the study: Complete responders started with a diversity level that resembled newly diagnosed patients at baseline. Relative to healthy donors, newly diagnosed patients reportedly had lower baseline TCR diversity, which was reported as lower still in relapsed/refractory patients.

Each patient's relapse followed autologous stem cell transplantation, and brentuximab vedotin exposure varied. V lost 3 bases, J lost 4 bases, and 9 bases lay in between. There are 13 residues in the CDR3. CDR1 is SEHNR and CDR2 is FQNEAQ in the germline V gene (reference sequence). Of note for this clone: What it binds is unknown.

Sequencing was performed on peripheral blood mononuclear cells (PBMCs), taken at baseline. The chain carries TRBV7-9 and TRBJ1-1; D unclear. This TCR came from a human donor with classical Hodgkin lymphoma. Here the CDR3 reads CASSLMGSTEAFF. CDR3 DNA sequence: TGTGCCAGCAGCTTGATGGGTTCCACTGAAGCTTTCTTT.